This TCR beta chain comes out of a study of vaccination and CD4 T cells after COVID-19. The study sequenced cultured CD4+ T cell DNA using the Oncomine TCR Beta short-read assay. TCRdb re-called the PCR reads through MiXCR, storing one row per CDR3 protein. The sample lists about 20,000 distinct CDR3 sequences, approximately 38% occurring once. Between the trimmed V and J ends, which lost 4 bases and 2 bases, there was a span of 9 bases. There are 13 residues in the CDR3. Per germline, CDR1 SGHRS and CDR2 YFSETQ. Study observations and caveats: Recorded median SARS-CoV-2-reactive clonotype numbers increased from approximately 21 to 38 without reaching significance.

This clonotype was observed a few times. Its specificity is not known. As for time point: late sampling 161 to 241 days after vaccination in three convalescent patients. Treatment reported: roughly 10-day PBMC culture with coronavirus spike peptide pools or control peptides (ViraFEST assay). Sequences were derived from CD4+ T cells from blood, cultured in vitro, sampled about 7 months after SARS-CoV-2 vaccination. The sequence was collected from a human donor who had recovered from COVID-19. The V and J genes are TRBV5-1 and TRBJ2-5; possibly TRBD1 for D (5 bases). The CDR3 region has the DNA TGCGCCAGCAGCCCAGGGCCTCAAGAGACCCAGTACTTC. It yields the protein CASSPGPQETQYF. The full variable domain, in which reference TRBV5-1 and TRBJ2-5 provide the parts outside the CDR3, is KAGVTQTPRYLIKTRGQQVTLSCSPISGHRSVSWYQQTPGQGLQFLFEYFSETQRNKGNFPGRFSGRQFSNSRSEMNVSTLELGDSALYLCASSPGPQETQYFGPGTRLLVL.